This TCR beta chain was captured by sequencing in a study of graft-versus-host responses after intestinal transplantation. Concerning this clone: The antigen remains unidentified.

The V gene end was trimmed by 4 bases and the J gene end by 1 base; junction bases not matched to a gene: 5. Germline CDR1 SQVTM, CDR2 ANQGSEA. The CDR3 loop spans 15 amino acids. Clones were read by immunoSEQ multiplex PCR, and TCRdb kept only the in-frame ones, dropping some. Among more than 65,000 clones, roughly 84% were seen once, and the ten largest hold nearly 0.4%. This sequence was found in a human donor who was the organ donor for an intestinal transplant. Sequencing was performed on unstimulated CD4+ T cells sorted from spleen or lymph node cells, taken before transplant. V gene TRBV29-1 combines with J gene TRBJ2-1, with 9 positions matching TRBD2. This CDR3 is CSVVGGGESYNEQFF. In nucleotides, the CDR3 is TGCAGCGTTGTGGGCGGGGGGGAATCCTACAATGAGCAGTTCTTC.